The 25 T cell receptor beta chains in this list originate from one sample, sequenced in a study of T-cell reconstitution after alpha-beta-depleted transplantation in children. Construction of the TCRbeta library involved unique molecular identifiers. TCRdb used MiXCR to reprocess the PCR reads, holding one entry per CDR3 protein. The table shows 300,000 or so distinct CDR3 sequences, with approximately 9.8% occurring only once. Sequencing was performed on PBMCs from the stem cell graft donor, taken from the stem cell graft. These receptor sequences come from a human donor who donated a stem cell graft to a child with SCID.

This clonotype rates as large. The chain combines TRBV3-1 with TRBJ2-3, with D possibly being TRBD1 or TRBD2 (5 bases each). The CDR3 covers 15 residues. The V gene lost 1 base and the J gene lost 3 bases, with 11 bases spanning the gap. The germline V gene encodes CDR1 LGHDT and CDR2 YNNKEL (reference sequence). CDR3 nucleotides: TGTGCCAGCAGCCAAGTCGGGGCCGGTACAGATACGCAGTATTTT. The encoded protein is CASSQVGAGTDTQYF.

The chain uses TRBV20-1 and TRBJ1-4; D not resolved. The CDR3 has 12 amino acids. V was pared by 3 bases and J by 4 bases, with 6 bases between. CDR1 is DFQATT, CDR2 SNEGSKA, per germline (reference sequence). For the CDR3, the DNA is TGCAGTGCTAGTTCCGGTAATGAAAAACTGTTTTTT. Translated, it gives CSASSGNEKLFF.

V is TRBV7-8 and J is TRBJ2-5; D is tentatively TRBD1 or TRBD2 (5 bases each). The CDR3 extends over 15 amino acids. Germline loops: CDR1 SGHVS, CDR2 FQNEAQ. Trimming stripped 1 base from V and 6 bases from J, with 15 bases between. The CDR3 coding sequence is TGTGCCAGCAGCTTAGGATTTGGGACCATCAAGACCCAGTACTTC. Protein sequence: CASSLGFGTIKTQYF.

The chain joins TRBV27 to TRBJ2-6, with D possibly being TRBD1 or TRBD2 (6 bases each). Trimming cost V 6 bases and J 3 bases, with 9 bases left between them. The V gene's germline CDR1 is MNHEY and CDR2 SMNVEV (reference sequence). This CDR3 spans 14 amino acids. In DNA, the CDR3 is TGTGCCAGCAGACAGGGAGGTGGGGCCAACGTCCTGACTTTC. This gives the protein CASRQGGGANVLTF.

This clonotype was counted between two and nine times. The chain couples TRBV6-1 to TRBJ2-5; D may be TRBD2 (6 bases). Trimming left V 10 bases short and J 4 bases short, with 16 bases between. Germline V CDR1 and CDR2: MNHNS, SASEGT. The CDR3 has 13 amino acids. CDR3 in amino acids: CATRVPGLETQYF. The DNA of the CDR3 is TGTGCCACCAGAGTCCCGGGACTAGAGACCCAGTACTTC.

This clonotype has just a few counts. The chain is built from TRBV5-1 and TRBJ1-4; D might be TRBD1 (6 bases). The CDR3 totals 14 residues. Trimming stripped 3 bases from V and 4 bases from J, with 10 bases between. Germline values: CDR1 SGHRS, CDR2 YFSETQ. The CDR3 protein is CASSSTGYNEKLFF. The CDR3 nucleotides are TGCGCCAGCAGCTCTACAGGGTATAATGAAAAACTGTTTTTT.

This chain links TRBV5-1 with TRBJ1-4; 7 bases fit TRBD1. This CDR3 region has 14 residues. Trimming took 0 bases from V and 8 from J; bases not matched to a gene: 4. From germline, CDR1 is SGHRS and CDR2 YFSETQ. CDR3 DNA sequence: TGCGCCAGCAGCTTGGAAAGACAGGGAGAAAAACTGTTTTTT. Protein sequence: CASSLERQGEKLFF. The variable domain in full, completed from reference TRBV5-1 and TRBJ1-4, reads KAGVTQTPRYLIKTRGQQVTLSCSPISGHRSVSWYQQTPGQGLQFLFEYFSETQRNKGNFPGRFSGRQFSNSRSEMNVSTLELGDSALYLCASSLERQGEKLFFGSGTQLSVL.

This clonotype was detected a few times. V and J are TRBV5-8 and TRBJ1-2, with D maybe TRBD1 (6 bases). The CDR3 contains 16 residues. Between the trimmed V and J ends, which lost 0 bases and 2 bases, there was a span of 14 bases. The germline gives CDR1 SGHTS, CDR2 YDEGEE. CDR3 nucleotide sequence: TGTGCCAGCAGCTTGGGAAGCGGACAGTTCAACTATGGCTACACCTTC. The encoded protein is CASSLGSGQFNYGYTF.

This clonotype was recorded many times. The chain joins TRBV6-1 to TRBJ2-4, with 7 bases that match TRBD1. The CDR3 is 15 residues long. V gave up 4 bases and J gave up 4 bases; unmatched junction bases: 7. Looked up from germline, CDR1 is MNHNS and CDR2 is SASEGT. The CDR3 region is CASSGARDSKNIQYF. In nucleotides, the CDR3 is TGTGCCAGCAGTGGGGCTCGGGACAGTAAAAACATTCAGTACTTC.

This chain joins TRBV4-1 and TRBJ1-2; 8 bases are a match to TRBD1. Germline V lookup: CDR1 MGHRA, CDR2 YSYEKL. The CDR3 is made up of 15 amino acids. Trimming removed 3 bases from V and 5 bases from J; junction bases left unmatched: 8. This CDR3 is CASSHGTGPFYGYTF. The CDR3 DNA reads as TGCGCCAGCAGCCATGGGACAGGACCTTTTTATGGCTACACCTTC.

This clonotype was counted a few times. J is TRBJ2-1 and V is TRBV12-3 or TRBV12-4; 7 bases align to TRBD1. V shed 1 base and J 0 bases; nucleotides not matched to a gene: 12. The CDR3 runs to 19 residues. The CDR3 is CASSLGTGLFGSSYNEQFF. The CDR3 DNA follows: TGTGCCAGCAGTTTAGGGACAGGTTTGTTTGGGAGCTCCTACAATGAGCAGTTCTTC.

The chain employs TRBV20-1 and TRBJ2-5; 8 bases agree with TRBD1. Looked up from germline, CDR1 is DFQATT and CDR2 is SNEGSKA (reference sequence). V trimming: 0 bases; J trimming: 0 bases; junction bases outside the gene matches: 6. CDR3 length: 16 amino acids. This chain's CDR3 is CSARDDRGPYQETQYF. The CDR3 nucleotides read TGCAGTGCTAGAGATGACAGGGGCCCGTACCAAGAGACCCAGTACTTC.

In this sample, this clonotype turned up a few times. Here the CDR3 reads CASSLGGLAATYEQYF. In nucleotides, the CDR3 is TGTGCCAGCAGCTTAGGGGGACTAGCGGCGACCTACGAGCAGTACTTC. This sequence joins TRBV7-2 and TRBJ2-7, with 11 bases lining up with TRBD2. This CDR3 has 16 residues. The germline V gene has CDR1 SGHTA and CDR2 FQGNSA. V lost 1 base and J lost 2; bases outside the gene matches: 4.

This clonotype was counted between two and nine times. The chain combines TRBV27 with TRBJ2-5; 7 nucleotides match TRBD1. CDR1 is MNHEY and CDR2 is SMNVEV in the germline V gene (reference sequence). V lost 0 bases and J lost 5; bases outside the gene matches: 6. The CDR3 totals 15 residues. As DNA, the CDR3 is TGTGCCAGCAGTTTATCGCTAGGGGGCGGGGAGACCCAGTACTTC. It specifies CASSLSLGGGETQYF.

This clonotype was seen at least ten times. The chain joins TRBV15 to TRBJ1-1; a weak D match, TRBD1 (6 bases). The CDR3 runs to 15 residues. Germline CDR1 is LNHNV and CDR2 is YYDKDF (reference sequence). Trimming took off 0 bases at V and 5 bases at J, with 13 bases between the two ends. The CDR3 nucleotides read TGTGCCACCAGCAGAGACAGGGGAATGGAAACTGAAGCTTTCTTT. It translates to CATSRDRGMETEAFF.

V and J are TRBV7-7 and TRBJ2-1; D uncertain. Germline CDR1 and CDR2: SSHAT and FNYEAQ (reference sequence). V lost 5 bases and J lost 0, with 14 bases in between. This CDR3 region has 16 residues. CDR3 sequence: CASSVDGKSSYNEQFF. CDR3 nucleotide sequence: TGTGCCAGCAGCGTGGACGGCAAGAGCTCCTACAATGAGCAGTTCTTC.

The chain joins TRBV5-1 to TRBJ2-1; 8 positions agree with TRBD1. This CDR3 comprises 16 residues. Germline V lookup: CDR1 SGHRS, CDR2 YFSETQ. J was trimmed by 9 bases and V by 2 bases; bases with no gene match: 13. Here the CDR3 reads CASSFLRQGIGGEQFF. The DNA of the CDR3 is TGCGCCAGCAGCTTTCTCAGACAGGGGATCGGTGGTGAGCAGTTCTTC.

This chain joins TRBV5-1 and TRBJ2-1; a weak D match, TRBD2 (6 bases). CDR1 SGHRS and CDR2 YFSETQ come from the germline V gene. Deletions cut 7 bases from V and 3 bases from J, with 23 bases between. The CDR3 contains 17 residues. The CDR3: CASGPGRGGVRYNEQFF. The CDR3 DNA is TGCGCCAGCGGACCGGGTCGAGGAGGGGTACGCTACAATGAGCAGTTCTTC.

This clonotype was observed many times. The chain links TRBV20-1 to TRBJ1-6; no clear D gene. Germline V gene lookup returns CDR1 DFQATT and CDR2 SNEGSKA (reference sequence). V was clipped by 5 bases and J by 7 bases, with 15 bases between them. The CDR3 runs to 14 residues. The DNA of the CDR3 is TGCAGTGCTTCCCCCGTAGGAACAAATTCACCCCTCCACTTT. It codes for CSASPVGTNSPLHF.

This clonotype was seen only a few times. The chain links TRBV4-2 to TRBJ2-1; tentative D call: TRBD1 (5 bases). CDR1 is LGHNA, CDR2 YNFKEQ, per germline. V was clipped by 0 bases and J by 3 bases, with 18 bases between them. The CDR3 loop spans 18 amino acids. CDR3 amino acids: CASSQDGKGLGVYNEQFF. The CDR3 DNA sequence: TGTGCCAGCAGCCAAGATGGGAAGGGGCTTGGGGTCTACAATGAGCAGTTCTTC.

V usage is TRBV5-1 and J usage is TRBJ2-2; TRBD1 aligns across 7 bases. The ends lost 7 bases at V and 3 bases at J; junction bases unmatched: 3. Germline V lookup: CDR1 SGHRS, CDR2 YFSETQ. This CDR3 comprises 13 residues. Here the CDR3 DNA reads TGCGCCAGCTCCGGGACAGACACCGGGGAGCTGTTTTTT. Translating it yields CASSGTDTGELFF.

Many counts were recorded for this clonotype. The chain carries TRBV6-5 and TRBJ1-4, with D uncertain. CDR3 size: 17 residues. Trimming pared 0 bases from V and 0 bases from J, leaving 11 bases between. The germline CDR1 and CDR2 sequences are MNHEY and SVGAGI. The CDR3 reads CASSYSTQTATNEKLFF. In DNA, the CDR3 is TGTGCCAGCAGTTACTCGACGCAAACTGCAACTAATGAAAAACTGTTTTTT.

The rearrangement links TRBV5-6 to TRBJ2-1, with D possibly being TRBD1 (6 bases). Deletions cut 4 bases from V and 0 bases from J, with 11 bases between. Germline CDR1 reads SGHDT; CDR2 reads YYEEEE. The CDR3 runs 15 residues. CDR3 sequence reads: CASSTRDNSYNEQFF. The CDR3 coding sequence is TGTGCCAGCAGCACCCGGGACAACTCCTACAATGAGCAGTTCTTC.

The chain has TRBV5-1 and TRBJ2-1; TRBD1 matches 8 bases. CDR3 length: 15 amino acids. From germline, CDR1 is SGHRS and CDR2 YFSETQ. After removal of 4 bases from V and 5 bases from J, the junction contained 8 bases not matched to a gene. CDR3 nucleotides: TGCGCCAGCAGCGGAGGGACAGGTCTAAACAATGAGCAGTTCTTC. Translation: CASSGGTGLNNEQFF. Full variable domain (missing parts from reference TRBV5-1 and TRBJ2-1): KAGVTQTPRYLIKTRGQQVTLSCSPISGHRSVSWYQQTPGQGLQFLFEYFSETQRNKGNFPGRFSGRQFSNSRSEMNVSTLELGDSALYLCASSGGTGLNNEQFFGPGTRLTVL.

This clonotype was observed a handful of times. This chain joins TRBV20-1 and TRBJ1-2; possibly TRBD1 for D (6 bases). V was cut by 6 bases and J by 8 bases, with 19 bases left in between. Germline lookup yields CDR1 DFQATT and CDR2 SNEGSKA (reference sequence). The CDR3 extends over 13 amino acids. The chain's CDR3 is CSAHRESLWGYTF. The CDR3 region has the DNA TGCAGTGCACACAGGGAAAGCCTATGGGGCTACACCTTC.